These 7 T cell receptor beta chains originate from one sample sequenced in a study of shared clonotypes between healthy human individuals. Profiling relied on immunoSEQ multiplex PCR, and the TCRdb table lists in-frame clones only, not all of them. The sample yields 650,000 to 800,000 clones, roughly two thirds seen once. Material for sequencing was memory CD4+ T cells sorted from blood. Documented subset: CD45RA-negative fraction. The receptors shown here come from a woman aged 25-40 years in good health.

V usage is TRBV28 and J usage is TRBJ1-3; 7 bases fit TRBD1. J gave up 6 bases and V 7 bases, and 6 bases lay outside the gene matches. The CDR3 loop spans 13 amino acids. The germline V gene encodes CDR1 MDHEN and CDR2 SYDVKM. In nucleotides, the CDR3 is TGTGCCAGCACCCAAGACAGGGCAAACACCATATATTTT. Amino acids: CASTQDRANTIYF.

This chain joins TRBV5-1 and TRBJ1-4, with unresolved D. The CDR3 runs to 15 residues. V was trimmed by 2 bases and J by 0 bases, leaving 8 bases between them. Germline V CDR1 and CDR2: SGHRS, YFSETQ. The CDR3 nucleotides are TGCGCCAGCAGCTTTACGTGGGCAACTAATGAAAAACTGTTTTTT. This translates into CASSFTWATNEKLFF.

V and J are TRBV30 and TRBJ1-4; 9 bases fit TRBD1. The CDR3 covers 14 residues. V was clipped by 3 bases and J by 5 bases; unmatched bases: 4. Germline V gene data show CDR1 as GTSNPN and CDR2 as SVGIG (reference sequence). CDR3 sequence reads: CAWSPGQGNEKLFF. The CDR3 nucleotides are TGTGCCTGGAGCCCGGGACAGGGAAATGAAAAACTGTTTTTT.

This clone was detected only once. The chain carries TRBV6-1 and TRBJ2-1, with D uncertain. The germline CDR1 and CDR2 sequences are MNHNS and SASEGT. Trimming shortened V by 5 bases and J by 5 bases, and 10 bases separated the two germline ends. This CDR3 has 13 residues. This CDR3 is CASSQSQHNEQFF. Written as DNA, the CDR3 is TGTGCCAGCAGTCAGAGTCAGCACAATGAGCAGTTCTTC.

The CDR3 coding sequence is TGTGCCACTAGACGGGGCTTGGGCACTGAAGCTTTCTTT. This translates into CATRRGLGTEAFF. This rearrangement joins TRBV11-2 to TRBJ1-1, with D maybe TRBD1 (5 bases). The CDR3 consists of 13 residues. Per the germline V gene, CDR1 is SGHAT and CDR2 is FQNNGV. Trimming left V 10 bases short and J 4 bases short, with 16 bases between.

The rearrangement joins TRBV11-1 to TRBJ2-7, with D possibly being TRBD1 or TRBD2 (5 bases each). The CDR3 loop spans 15 amino acids. V lost 4 bases, J lost 0 bases, and 13 bases lay in between. Germline-derived CDR1 and CDR2 are SGHAT and FQDESV (reference sequence). CDR3 loop: CASSSQVGSSYEQYF. CDR3 sequence (DNA): TGTGCCAGCAGCTCACAGGTTGGGAGCTCCTACGAGCAGTACTTC.

The V call is TRBV5-1, the J call TRBJ1-1, with 8 nucleotides matching TRBD1. V dropped 4 bases and J dropped 3; count of bases not matched to a gene: 2. Germline V CDR1 and CDR2: SGHRS, YFSETQ. The CDR3 runs 13 residues. Written as DNA, the CDR3 is TGCGCCAGCAGCAAGACAGGGGACACTGAAGCTTTCTTT. It is translated as CASSKTGDTEAFF.